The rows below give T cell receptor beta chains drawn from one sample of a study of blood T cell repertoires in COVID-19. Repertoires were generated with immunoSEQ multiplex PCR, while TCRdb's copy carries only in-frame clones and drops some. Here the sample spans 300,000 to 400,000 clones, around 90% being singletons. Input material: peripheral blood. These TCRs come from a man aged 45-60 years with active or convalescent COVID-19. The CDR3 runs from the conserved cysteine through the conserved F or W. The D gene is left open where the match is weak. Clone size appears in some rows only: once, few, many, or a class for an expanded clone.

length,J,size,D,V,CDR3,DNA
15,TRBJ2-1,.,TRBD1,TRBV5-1,CASSSDRPSYNEQFF,TGCGCCAGCAGCTCGGACAGGCCCTCCTACAATGAGCAGTTCTTC
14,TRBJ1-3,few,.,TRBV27,CASSLSGIGNTIYF,TGTGCCAGCAGCCTATCAGGGATCGGAAACACCATATATTTT
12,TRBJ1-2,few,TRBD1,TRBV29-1,CSVGQGSGGYTF,TGCAGCGTAGGACAGGGTTCGGGAGGCTACACCTTC
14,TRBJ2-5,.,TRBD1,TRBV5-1,CASSLQGVEETQYF,TGCGCCAGCAGCTTGCAGGGGGTAGAAGAGACCCAGTACTTC
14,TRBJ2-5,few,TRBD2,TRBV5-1,CASSYSGRDETQYF,TGCGCCAGCAGCTATAGCGGGAGGGATGAGACCCAGTACTTC
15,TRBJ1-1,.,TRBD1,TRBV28,CASRGADRGGTEAFF,TGTGCCAGCAGGGGCGCGGACAGGGGAGGAACTGAAGCTTTCTTT
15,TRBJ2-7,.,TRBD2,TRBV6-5,CASSSRLAGPYEQYF,TGTGCCAGCAGTTCCAGACTAGCGGGACCGTACGAGCAGTACTTC
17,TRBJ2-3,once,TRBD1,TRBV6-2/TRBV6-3,CASSIRRPGQGTDTQYF,TGTGCCAGCAGTATAAGAAGACCGGGACAGGGCACAGATACGCAGTATTTT
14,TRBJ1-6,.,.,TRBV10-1,CASSDGGWNSPLHF,TGCGCCAGCAGTGACGGGGGGTGGAATTCACCCCTCCACTTT
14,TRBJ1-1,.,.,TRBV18,CASSLRTGNTEAFF,TGTGCCAGCTCACTTCGGACGGGAAACACTGAAGCTTTCTTT
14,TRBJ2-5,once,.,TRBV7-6,CASSSRWRGETQYF,TGTGCCAGCAGCTCCCGTTGGAGGGGTGAGACCCAGTACTTC
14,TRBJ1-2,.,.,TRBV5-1,CASSEDSSPYGYTF,TGCGCCAGCAGCGAGGACAGCTCACCGTATGGCTACACCTTC
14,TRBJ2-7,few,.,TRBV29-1,CSVGIGVWTYEQYF,TGCAGCGTGGGGATCGGGGTTTGGACCTACGAGCAGTACTTC
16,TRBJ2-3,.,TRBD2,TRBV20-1,CSASPTSGREADTQYF,TGCAGTGCAAGTCCTACTAGCGGGAGGGAGGCAGATACGCAGTATTTT
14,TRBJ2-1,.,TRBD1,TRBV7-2,CASSGGQPRGEQFF,TGTGCCAGCAGCGGGGGACAGCCCCGGGGTGAGCAGTTCTTC
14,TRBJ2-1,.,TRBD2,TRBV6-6,CASATRTSGRGQFF,TGTGCCAGCGCGACCCGGACTAGCGGGAGAGGACAGTTCTTC
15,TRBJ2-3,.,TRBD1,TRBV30,CAWSSLDRGPDTQYF,TGTGCCTGGAGTTCCTTAGACAGGGGGCCAGATACGCAGTATTTT
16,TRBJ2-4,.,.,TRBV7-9,CASSPPPRLAKNIQYF,TGTGCCAGCAGCCCGCCGCCACGACTAGCCAAAAACATTCAGTACTTC
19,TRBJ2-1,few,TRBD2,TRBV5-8,CASSLERTSGISSYNEQFF,TGTGCCAGCAGCTTGGAGCGGACTAGCGGGATCAGCTCCTACAATGAGCAGTTCTTC
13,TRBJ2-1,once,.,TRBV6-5,CASSYWLASEQFF,TGTGCCAGCAGTTACTGGCTAGCGTCCGAGCAGTTCTTC
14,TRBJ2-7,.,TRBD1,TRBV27,CASSFWDRPYEQYF,TGTGCCAGCAGTTTCTGGGACAGGCCATACGAGCAGTACTTC
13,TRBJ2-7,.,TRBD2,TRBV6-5,CASRGTNDYEQYF,TGTGCCAGCAGGGGGACTAATGACTACGAGCAGTACTTC
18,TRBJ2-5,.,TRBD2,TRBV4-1,CASSQARLAGGPEETQYF,TGCGCCAGCAGCCAAGCCAGACTAGCGGGAGGGCCGGAAGAGACCCAGTACTTC
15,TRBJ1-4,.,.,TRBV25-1,CASSETRALSEKLFF,TGTGCCAGCAGTGAAACGAGGGCTTTAAGCGAAAAACTGTTTTTT
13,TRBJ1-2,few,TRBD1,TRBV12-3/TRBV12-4,CASSFGQGGGYTF,TGTGCCAGCAGTTTCGGACAGGGGGGTGGCTACACCTTC
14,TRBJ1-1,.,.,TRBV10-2,CASRRSEARTEAFF,TGCGCCAGCAGAAGAAGTGAGGCGCGCACTGAAGCTTTCTTT
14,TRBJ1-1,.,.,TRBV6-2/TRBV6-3,CASSFQESYTEAFF,TGTGCCAGCAGTTTCCAGGAATCGTACACTGAAGCTTTCTTT
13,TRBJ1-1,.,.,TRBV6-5,CASRKGGNTEAFF,TGTGCCAGCAGAAAAGGGGGTAACACTGAAGCTTTCTTT
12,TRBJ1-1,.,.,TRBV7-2,CASGVAASEAFF,TGTGCCAGCGGAGTAGCGGCAAGTGAAGCTTTCTTT
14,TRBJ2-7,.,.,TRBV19,CASSIGDSSSEQYF,TGTGCCAGTAGTATCGGGGACTCCTCCTCCGAGCAGTACTTC
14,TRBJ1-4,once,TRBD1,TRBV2,CASRDRSTNEKLFF,TGTGCCAGCAGGGACAGGTCAACTAATGAAAAACTGTTTTTT
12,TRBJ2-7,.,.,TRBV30,CAWSVNSYEQYF,TGTGCCTGGAGTGTCAACAGCTACGAGCAGTACTTC
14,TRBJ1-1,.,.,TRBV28,CASSMTGMNTEAFF,TGTGCCAGCAGTATGACGGGAATGAACACTGAAGCTTTCTTT
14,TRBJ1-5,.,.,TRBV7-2,CASSSGFSNQPQHF,TGTGCCAGCAGTTCGGGGTTTAGCAATCAGCCCCAGCATTTT
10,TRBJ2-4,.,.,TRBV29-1,CSVGLDIQYF,TGCAGCGTGGGGCTCGACATTCAGTACTTC
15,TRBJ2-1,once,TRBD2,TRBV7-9,CASSLGLAGTNEQFF,TGTGCCAGCAGTCTAGGACTAGCTGGGACTAATGAGCAGTTCTTC
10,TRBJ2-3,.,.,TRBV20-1,CSAPADTQYF,TGCAGTGCCCCGGCAGATACGCAGTATTTT
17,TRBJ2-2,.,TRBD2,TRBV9,CASREGLAGANTGELFF,TGTGCCAGCAGGGAGGGACTAGCGGGTGCGAACACCGGGGAGCTGTTTTTT
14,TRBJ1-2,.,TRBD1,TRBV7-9,CASSFGTGTSGYTF,TGTGCCAGCAGCTTCGGGACAGGTACGAGCGGCTACACCTTC
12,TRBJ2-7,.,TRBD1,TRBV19,CANPDRDYEQYF,TGTGCCAATCCGGACAGGGATTACGAGCAGTACTTC
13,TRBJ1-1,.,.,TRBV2,CASSENTGLNAFF,TGTGCCAGCAGTGAAAATACAGGGTTGAACGCTTTCTTT
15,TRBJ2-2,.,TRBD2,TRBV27,CASSLSGTSPGELFF,TGTGCCAGCAGTTTATCCGGGACTAGCCCCGGGGAGCTGTTTTTT
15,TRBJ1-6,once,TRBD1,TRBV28,CASSPRTGMGSPLHF,TGTGCCAGCAGCCCCCGGACAGGGATGGGTTCACCCCTCCACTTT
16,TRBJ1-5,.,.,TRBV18,CASSPPNGHNNQPQHF,TGTGCCAGCTCACCACCGAATGGACATAACAATCAGCCCCAGCATTTT
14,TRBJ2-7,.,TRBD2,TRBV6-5,CASTLTSWDYEQYF,TGTGCCAGCACCCTGACTAGCTGGGACTACGAGCAGTACTTC
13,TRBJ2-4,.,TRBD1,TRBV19,CASSIGGQYIQYF,TGTGCCAGTAGTATAGGGGGACAGTACATTCAGTACTTC
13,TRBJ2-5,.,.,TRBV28,CASALGRQETQYF,TGTGCCAGCGCACTGGGCAGGCAAGAGACCCAGTACTTC